Listed here are 9 T cell receptor beta chains from one sample, sequenced in a study of blood T cell repertoires in COVID-19 (TCRdb year 2020). Library creation used the immunoSEQ multiplex PCR assay. Held by TCRdb, this immuneACCESS table contains in-frame sequences only and omits some clones. Under half of the omission traces to an unresolved V gene where checked; the cause of the rest is unknown. Across this sample there are about 220,000 clones, with 86% seen only once. In total, the top ten clones hold over 3% of the sample. The sample was PBMCs or T cells enriched from blood (not recorded which). The receptors come from a woman aged 40-49 years with acute COVID-19.

The CDR3 loop reads CASTQGSEAFF. CDR3 in DNA: TGTGCCAGCACCCAGGGCTCTGAAGCTTTCTTT. The rearrangement links TRBV7-9 to TRBJ1-1; tentative D call: TRBD1 (5 bases). The V and J ends lost 7 bases and 6 bases respectively, with 9 bases between them. The germline V gene encodes CDR1 SEHNR and CDR2 FQNEAQ (reference sequence). CDR3 size: 11 residues.

J is TRBJ1-6 and V is TRBV14; no reliable D call. The CDR3 has 16 amino acids. The ends were cut back, 3 bases at V and 8 bases at J, with 17 bases in the middle. CDR1 and CDR2 (germline): SGHDN, FVKESK. This CDR3 is CASSQERGMVDSPLHF. The CDR3 bases are TGTGCCAGCAGCCAGGAGAGAGGGATGGTAGATTCACCCCTCCACTTT.

The chain combines TRBV4-3 with TRBJ2-7; TRBD1 agrees at 10 bases. Losses at the gene ends were 3 bases for V and 6 bases for J; bases not matched to a gene: 8. The V gene's germline CDR1 is LGHNA and CDR2 YSLEER. The CDR3 is 15 amino acids. Here the CDR3 reads CASSQSRTGGAEQYF. For the CDR3, the DNA is TGCGCCAGCAGCCAGTCCAGGACAGGGGGAGCCGAGCAGTACTTC.

The gene calls are TRBV5-8 and TRBJ1-4; D is perhaps TRBD1 (5 bases). CDR3 length: 15 amino acids. V was trimmed by 2 bases and J by 0 bases, leaving 8 bases between them. Looked up from germline, CDR1 is SGHTS and CDR2 is YDEGEE. This CDR3 reads CASSFEQATNEKLFF. CDR3 nucleotides: TGTGCCAGCAGCTTTGAACAGGCAACTAATGAAAAACTGTTTTTT.

V is TRBV18 and J is TRBJ1-2; 8 positions match TRBD1. V gave up 6 bases and J gave up 6 bases; unmatched junction bases: 9. Germline V CDR1 and CDR2: KGHSH, LQKENI. The CDR3 covers 14 residues. The DNA for the CDR3 is TGTGCCAGCTCTACTGGACAGGGCCCCCATGGCTACACCTTC. This translates into CASSTGQGPHGYTF.

This sequence joins TRBV5-8 and TRBJ1-1; D remains ambiguous. The V gene's germline CDR1 is SGHTS and CDR2 YDEGEE. The CDR3 sequence is 13 residues long. V lost 0 bases and J lost 2, with 5 bases in between. The CDR3 reads CASSLVRNTEAFF. CDR3 bases: TGTGCCAGCAGCTTGGTTAGAAACACTGAAGCTTTCTTT. The full variable domain, with the rest looked up from reference TRBV5-8 and TRBJ1-1, is EAGVTQSPTHLIKTRGQQATLRCSPISGHTSVYWYQQALGLGLQFLLWYDEGEERNRGNFPPRFSGRQFPNYSSELNVNALELEDSALYLCASSLVRNTEAFFGQGTRLTVV.

The chain couples TRBV3-1 (or the pseudogene TRBV3-2) to TRBJ2-7; 7 bases map to TRBD2. The CDR3 consists of 15 residues. CDR1 and CDR2 from the germline V gene are LGHDT and YNNKEL (reference sequence). The trim removed 4 bases at V and 3 bases at J, leaving 9 bases unmatched. CDR3 DNA sequence: TGTGCCAGCAGCCTTCTCGGGAGGCCACACTACGAGCAGTACTTC. Amino acids: CASSLLGRPHYEQYF.

This clone was observed a single time. The J gene is TRBJ1-2, the V gene TRBV29-1; a weak D match, TRBD1 (5 bases). Germline V gives CDR1 SQVTM, CDR2 ANQGSEA. The CDR3 has 14 residues. Trimming removed 0 bases from V and 6 bases from J, with 14 bases in between. The DNA of the CDR3 is TGCAGCGTTGAAGATGGGGCAGGTGGGGATGGCTACACCTTC. Encoded protein: CSVEDGAGGDGYTF. Using reference TRBV29-1 and TRBJ1-2 for the parts outside the CDR3, the full variable domain is SAVISQKPSRDICQRGTSLTIQCQVDSQVTMMFWYRQQPGQSLTLIATANQGSEATYESGFVIDKFPISRPNLTFSTLTVSNMSPEDSSIYLCSVEDGAGGDGYTFGSGTRLTVV.

This chain uses TRBV6-5 with TRBJ2-3; TRBD1 matches at 8 bases. After removal of 8 bases from V and 0 bases from J, the junction contained 1 base not matched to a gene. The CDR3 spans 13 residues. CDR1 is MNHEY, CDR2 SVGAGI, per germline. The CDR3 is CASRDRSTDTQYF. CDR3 DNA: TGTGCCAGCCGGGACAGGAGCACAGATACGCAGTATTTT.